Listed below are T cell receptor beta chains from one sample, sequenced in a study of blood T cell repertoires in COVID-19. Here immunoSEQ multiplex PCR was the method, and the copy in TCRdb shows in-frame clones only, minus some. The sample consists of around 250,000 clones, approximately 86% of them appearing once. Material: peripheral blood. These receptors were collected from a woman aged 60-70 years who had recovered from COVID-19. Each CDR3 is given with its conserved first and last residue. The order of the fields is J gene, V gene, CDR3 protein.

J gene: TRBJ1-5
V gene: TRBV6-5
CDR3 protein: CASSTDRKSNQPQHF

J gene: TRBJ2-2
V gene: TRBV11-3
CDR3 protein: CASSPQRTGGTGELFF

J gene: TRBJ1-1
V gene: TRBV28
CDR3 protein: CASRMGQANTEAFF

J gene: TRBJ2-1
V gene: TRBV4-3
CDR3 protein: CASSHGMGLAGGGEQFF

J gene: TRBJ2-7
V gene: TRBV10-3
CDR3 protein: CAISRSYEQYF

J gene: TRBJ2-2
V gene: TRBV7-3
CDR3 protein: CASSLVSPSGGAGELFF

J gene: TRBJ1-5
V gene: TRBV3-1/TRBV3-2
CDR3 protein: CASSQDLRENQPQHF

J gene: TRBJ2-3
V gene: TRBV11-2
CDR3 protein: CASSLLAGGRTDTQYF

J gene: TRBJ1-5
V gene: TRBV29-1
CDR3 protein: CSATEGGNQPQHF

J gene: TRBJ1-3
V gene: TRBV4-1
CDR3 protein: CASSQEIQNSGNTIYF

J gene: TRBJ2-7
V gene: TRBV9
CDR3 protein: CASSVVASGEQYF

J gene: TRBJ1-2
V gene: TRBV27
CDR3 protein: CASSFPRGQGYTF

J gene: TRBJ2-1
V gene: TRBV19
CDR3 protein: CANPSSGTSGGAGYNEQFF

J gene: TRBJ2-5
V gene: TRBV20-1
CDR3 protein: CSASDRQETQYF

J gene: TRBJ1-3
V gene: TRBV7-9
CDR3 protein: CASSFPLASGNTIYF

J gene: TRBJ2-7
V gene: TRBV6-5
CDR3 protein: CASRTVGQRYEQYF

J gene: TRBJ1-1
V gene: TRBV5-1
CDR3 protein: CASSADRGTEAFF

J gene: TRBJ1-2
V gene: TRBV7-3
CDR3 protein: CASSPPGHYGYTF

J gene: TRBJ2-7
V gene: TRBV7-9
CDR3 protein: CASSPGGTKYRQYF

J gene: TRBJ1-1
V gene: TRBV6-5
CDR3 protein: CASPRGGGWDTEAFF

J gene: TRBJ1-2
V gene: TRBV4-3
CDR3 protein: CASSPEAWDSRWGYTF

J gene: TRBJ1-1
V gene: TRBV19
CDR3 protein: CASRSPSLTGKSTEAFF

J gene: TRBJ2-7
V gene: TRBV9
CDR3 protein: CASSPGLAESYEQYF

J gene: TRBJ2-1
V gene: TRBV11-3
CDR3 protein: CASSRTSGDIYNEQFF

J gene: TRBJ1-6
V gene: TRBV3-1/TRBV3-2
CDR3 protein: CASSHWDINSPLHF

J gene: TRBJ2-7
V gene: TRBV5-5
CDR3 protein: CASNPQGVTYEQYF

J gene: TRBJ1-3
V gene: TRBV6-1
CDR3 protein: CASSEALRGFGNTIYF

J gene: TRBJ2-7
V gene: TRBV3-1/TRBV3-2
CDR3 protein: CASSQLAIPSYEQYF

J gene: TRBJ1-6
V gene: TRBV28
CDR3 protein: CASREDRDNSPLHF

J gene: TRBJ2-7
V gene: TRBV19
CDR3 protein: CASSIGTGLSYEQYF

J gene: TRBJ2-1
V gene: TRBV2
CDR3 protein: CASGWRGTYNEQFF

J gene: TRBJ2-6
V gene: TRBV6-2/TRBV6-3
CDR3 protein: CASSSPGQVLGGANVLTF

J gene: TRBJ1-4
V gene: TRBV18
CDR3 protein: CASSPRSTNEKLFF

J gene: TRBJ2-1
V gene: TRBV5-1
CDR3 protein: CASSLSPITGRSYNEQFF

J gene: TRBJ2-1
V gene: TRBV21-1
CDR3 protein: CASSKVSGGADNEQFF

J gene: TRBJ2-3
V gene: TRBV12-2
CDR3 protein: CASRLVALQIPRPDTQYF

J gene: TRBJ2-3
V gene: TRBV9
CDR3 protein: CASSVVAGTDTQYF

J gene: TRBJ2-1
V gene: TRBV4-3
CDR3 protein: CASSRGQGTYNEQFF

J gene: TRBJ2-6
V gene: TRBV11-2
CDR3 protein: CASSLIRQGISGANVLTF

J gene: TRBJ1-1
V gene: TRBV7-3
CDR3 protein: CASSPDRGATEAFF

J gene: TRBJ2-3
V gene: TRBV5-1
CDR3 protein: CASTLGTGLDTQYF

J gene: TRBJ2-7
V gene: TRBV19
CDR3 protein: CASTESGVSYEQYF

J gene: TRBJ2-2
V gene: TRBV7-3
CDR3 protein: CASSSRDRGRLSNTGELFF

J gene: TRBJ1-1
V gene: TRBV2
CDR3 protein: CASRGTNSEAFF

J gene: TRBJ2-1
V gene: TRBV10-3
CDR3 protein: CAIAASGDYNEQFF

J gene: TRBJ1-1
V gene: TRBV7-2
CDR3 protein: CASRKEGGSGTEAFF

J gene: TRBJ1-1
V gene: TRBV7-9
CDR3 protein: CASSLVNRGVTEAFF

J gene: TRBJ2-5
V gene: TRBV7-2
CDR3 protein: CASSQYREKTQYF

J gene: TRBJ1-1
V gene: TRBV5-5
CDR3 protein: CASSLAFVTEAFF

J gene: TRBJ2-5
V gene: TRBV18
CDR3 protein: CASSIRGEETQYF

J gene: TRBJ2-1
V gene: TRBV10-3
CDR3 protein: CAISESSSYNEQFF

J gene: TRBJ1-5
V gene: TRBV7-8
CDR3 protein: CASSLGTGHQPQHF